This is a list of T cell receptor beta chains from one sample in a study of post-analysis software for immune sequencing data. Each CDR3 protein gets one entry after TCRdb re-called the PCR reads with MiXCR. The sample has 450,000 to 700,000 distinct CDR3 sequences, roughly two fifths seen once. The sequenced sample was blood. The receptors derive from a girl between 10 and 17 years old with multiple sclerosis. The CDR3 runs from the conserved cysteine through the conserved F or W. The D gene is left open where the match is weak. Not every row has a clone size; where given, it reads once, few, many or a size class.

TRBD1,15,TRBV9,TRBJ1-1,-,TGTGCCAGCAGCGTGTCGGGACAGGTAAACACTGAAGCTTTCTTT,CASSVSGQVNTEAFF
TRBD2,14,TRBV29-1,TRBJ2-1,few,TGCAGCGTTGTTCAACTAGCGGTATACAATGAGCAGTTCTTC,CSVVQLAVYNEQFF
-,13,TRBV12-3/TRBV12-4,TRBJ1-1,-,TGTGCCAGCAGTTCCCCCCCTCAGGTTGAAGCTTTCTTT,CASSSPPQVEAFF
-,13,TRBV12-3/TRBV12-4,TRBJ2-5,few,TGTGCCAGCAGTTTACCTCAGGGAAAGACCCAGTACTTC,CASSLPQGKTQYF
-,18,TRBV12-3/TRBV12-4,TRBJ2-7,-,TGTGCCAGCAGTTTGGTACCATCACAGGGAAGGCCTTTTGACGAGCAGTACTTC,CASSLVPSQGRPFDEQYF
-,13,TRBV12-3/TRBV12-4,TRBJ2-7,few,TGTGCCAGCAGCCCTATGGGGGCTGGGGAGCAGTACTTC,CASSPMGAGEQYF
TRBD2,15,TRBV20-1,TRBJ2-3,-,TGCAGTGCTCTACGGACTAGCGGACACACAGATACGCAGTATTTT,CSALRTSGHTDTQYF
-,11,TRBV30,TRBJ2-1,-,TGTGCCTGGAGTCTTTTATGGGAGCAGTTCTTC,CAWSLLWEQFF
-,13,TRBV6-5,TRBJ2-7,-,TGTGCCAGCACGACACAGAGCTCCTACGAGCAGTACTTC,CASTTQSSYEQYF
-,13,TRBV7-9,TRBJ2-5,-,TGTGCCAGCAGCTCTTGGAGACAAGGGACCCAGTACTTC,CASSSWRQGTQYF
-,13,TRBV5-6,TRBJ2-5,-,TGTGCCAGCAGCTTGCCAGGCGTCGAGACCCAGTACTTC,CASSLPGVETQYF
TRBD1,14,TRBV5-1,TRBJ2-5,-,TGCGCCAGCAGCTTTGGAACAGGGGGAGAGACCCAGTACTTC,CASSFGTGGETQYF
-,12,TRBV7-2,TRBJ2-1,-,TGTGCCAGCAGCTTCTACGGTGATGAGCAGTTCTTC,CASSFYGDEQFF
-,15,TRBV10-2,TRBJ2-5,few,TGCGCCAGCAGTGAGATGGTAAAAGCACAAGAGACCCAGTACTTC,CASSEMVKAQETQYF
TRBD1,16,TRBV6-4,TRBJ2-1,-,TGTGCCAGCAGTGACTCTCTGGGGGACAGGGTGAATGAGCAGTTCTTC,CASSDSLGDRVNEQFF
TRBD1,15,TRBV29-1,TRBJ1-1,few,TGCAGCGTTGAAGCTCTCGGGACAGGCATCCCTGAAGCTTTCTTT,CSVEALGTGIPEAFF
TRBD1,16,TRBV7-6,TRBJ1-5,few,TGTGCCAGCAGCTTATGGGACAGATCAATGAATCAGCCCCAGCATTTT,CASSLWDRSMNQPQHF
-,16,TRBV4-2,TRBJ2-5,-,TGTGCCAGCAGCCATGAGGAGGGAAGTAGGTTCGGGACCCAGTACTTC,CASSHEEGSRFGTQYF
TRBD1,14,TRBV29-1,TRBJ2-1,few,TGCAGTGCCCCGGGACAGGGGGTTCAAAATGAGCAGTTCTTC,CSAPGQGVQNEQFF
TRBD1,15,TRBV10-3,TRBJ2-5,-,TGTGCCATCAGGAGAACAGGGGCCAACCAAGAGACCCAGTACTTC,CAIRRTGANQETQYF
-,14,TRBV7-2,TRBJ2-5,-,TGTGCCAGCAGCTTAGCATCGCCCCCCTGGACCCAGTACTTC,CASSLASPPWTQYF
-,13,TRBV6-6,TRBJ1-2,-,TGTGCCAGCAGTTCACGGGCTAACTATGGCTACACCTTC,CASSSRANYGYTF
TRBD2,16,TRBV10-3,TRBJ2-1,-,TGTGCCATCAGTGAGCAGCTAGCGGGATCCTACAATGAGCAGTTCTTC,CAISEQLAGSYNEQFF
TRBD1,15,TRBV12-3/TRBV12-4,TRBJ2-7,-,TGTGCCAGCAGCTGGGACAGGGTGAGCTCCTACGAGCAGTACTTC,CASSWDRVSSYEQYF
-,16,TRBV10-3,TRBJ2-7,-,TGTGCCATCAGTGAATGGGACCGCCTCCTCTCCTACGAGCAGTACTTC,CAISEWDRLLSYEQYF
-,12,TRBV2,TRBJ2-1,few,TGTGCCAGCAGAGAGAGGGAGACGAAGCAGTTCTTC,CASRERETKQFF
-,12,TRBV5-6,TRBJ1-2,few,TGTGCCAGCAGCCCCTGGGACAACCTCTACACCTTC,CASSPWDNLYTF
TRBD1,13,TRBV28,TRBJ2-4,-,TGTGCCAGCAAGGAGACAGGGGCGAACATTCAGTACTTC,CASKETGANIQYF
-,14,TRBV7-3,TRBJ1-1,-,TGTGCCAGCAGCTTAGGCCCAATGAACACTGAAGCTTTCTTT,CASSLGPMNTEAFF
-,14,TRBV7-9,TRBJ1-2,few,TGTGCCAGCAGCGTGGGGGTCGGGTGGGTTGGCTACACCTTC,CASSVGVGWVGYTF
TRBD2,18,TRBV7-9,TRBJ2-7,-,TGTGCCAGCAGCTATAACTCCCGATGGACTAGCGGGACCTACGAGCAGTACTTC,CASSYNSRWTSGTYEQYF
-,16,TRBV7-9,TRBJ2-5,-,TGTGCCAGCAGCTCCCAGCGGTCCCGAGGGCAAGAGACCCAGTACTTC,CASSSQRSRGQETQYF
TRBD2,14,TRBV29-1,TRBJ2-3,-,TGCGCAACCGTAGCGGGGGCCCGCACAGATACGCAGTATTTT,CATVAGARTDTQYF
-,14,TRBV30,TRBJ2-5,-,TGTGCCTGGACCTCCCGGGCCCTCCAAGAGACCCAGTACTTC,CAWTSRALQETQYF
TRBD2,16,TRBV5-1,TRBJ2-5,-,TGCGCCAGCAGCTTGGAGCCTAGCGGGGGGTTGGAGACCCAGTACTTC,CASSLEPSGGLETQYF
TRBD1,15,TRBV7-2,TRBJ2-5,-,TGTGCCAGCGGCTTAGAGGGCAGGGGGATGGAGACCCAGTACTTC,CASGLEGRGMETQYF
TRBD1,15,TRBV12-3/TRBV12-4,TRBJ1-2,few,TGTGCCAGCACCCCGACAGGGGGCGGCCCCTATGGCTACACCTTC,CASTPTGGGPYGYTF
TRBD1,17,TRBV29-1,TRBJ1-2,-,TGCAGCGTTGAAGACGTATGGACAGGGACTCCTAACCCTGGCTACACCTTC,CSVEDVWTGTPNPGYTF
-,15,TRBV4-1,TRBJ1-5,few,TGCGCCAGCAGCCCTCAGGGTCAAAGTAATCAGCCCCAGCATTTT,CASSPQGQSNQPQHF
TRBD2,15,TRBV3-1,TRBJ2-1,-,TGTGCCAGCAGCCGGAGTAGCGGGTGGGACAATGAGCAGTTCTTC,CASSRSSGWDNEQFF
TRBD2,15,TRBV6-2/TRBV6-3,TRBJ2-7,many,TGTGCCAGCAGTTACAGGACTAGCGGGGGCTACGAGCAGTACTTC,CASSYRTSGGYEQYF